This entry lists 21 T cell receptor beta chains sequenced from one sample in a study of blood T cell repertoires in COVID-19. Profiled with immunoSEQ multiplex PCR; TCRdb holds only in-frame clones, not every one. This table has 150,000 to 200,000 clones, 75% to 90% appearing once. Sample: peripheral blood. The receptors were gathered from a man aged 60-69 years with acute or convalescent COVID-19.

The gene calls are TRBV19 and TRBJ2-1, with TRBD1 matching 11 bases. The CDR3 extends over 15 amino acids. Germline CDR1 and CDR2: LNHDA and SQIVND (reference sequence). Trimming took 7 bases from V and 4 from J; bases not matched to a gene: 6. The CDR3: CASTTRDRGYNEQFF. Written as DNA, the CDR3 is TGTGCCAGTACCACCCGGGACAGGGGGTACAATGAGCAGTTCTTC.

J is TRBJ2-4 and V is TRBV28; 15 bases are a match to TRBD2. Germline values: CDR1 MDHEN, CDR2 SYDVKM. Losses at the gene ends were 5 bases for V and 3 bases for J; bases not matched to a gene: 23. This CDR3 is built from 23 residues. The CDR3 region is CASSVSGTAWTSGRAGSKNIQYF. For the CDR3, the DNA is TGTGCCAGCAGTGTCTCCGGGACAGCTTGGACTAGCGGGAGGGCCGGTAGCAAAAACATTCAGTACTTC.

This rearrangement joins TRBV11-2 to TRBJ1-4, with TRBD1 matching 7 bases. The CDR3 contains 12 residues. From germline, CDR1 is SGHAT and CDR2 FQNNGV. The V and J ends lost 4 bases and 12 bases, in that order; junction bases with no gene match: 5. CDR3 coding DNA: TGTGCCAGCAGCTATGACAGGGTGCAACTGTTTTTT. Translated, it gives CASSYDRVQLFF.

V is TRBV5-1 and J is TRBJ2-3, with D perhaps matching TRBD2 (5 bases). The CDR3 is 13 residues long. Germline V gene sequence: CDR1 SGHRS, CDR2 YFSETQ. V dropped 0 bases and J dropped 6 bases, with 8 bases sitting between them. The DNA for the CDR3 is TGCGCCAGCAGCTTGGGAGGGCAGGATACGCAGTATTTT. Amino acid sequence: CASSLGGQDTQYF.

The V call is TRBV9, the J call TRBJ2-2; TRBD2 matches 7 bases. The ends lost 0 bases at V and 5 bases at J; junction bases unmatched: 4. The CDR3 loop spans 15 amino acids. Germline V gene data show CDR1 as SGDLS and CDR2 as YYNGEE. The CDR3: CASSVEAGGTGELFF. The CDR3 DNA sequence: TGTGCCAGCAGCGTAGAAGCCGGGGGGACCGGGGAGCTGTTTTTT.

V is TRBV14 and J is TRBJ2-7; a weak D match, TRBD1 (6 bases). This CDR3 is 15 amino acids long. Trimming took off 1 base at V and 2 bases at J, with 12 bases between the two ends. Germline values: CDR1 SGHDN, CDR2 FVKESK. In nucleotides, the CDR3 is TGTGCCAGCAGCCAAGGGCAGGGGATAGCCTACGAGCAGTACTTC. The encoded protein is CASSQGQGIAYEQYF. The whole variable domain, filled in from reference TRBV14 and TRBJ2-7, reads EAGVTQFPSHSVIEKGQTVTLRCDPISGHDNLYWYRRVMGKEIKFLLHFVKESKQDESGMPNNRFLAERTGGTYSTLKVQPAELEDSGVYFCASSQGQGIAYEQYFGPGTRLTVT.

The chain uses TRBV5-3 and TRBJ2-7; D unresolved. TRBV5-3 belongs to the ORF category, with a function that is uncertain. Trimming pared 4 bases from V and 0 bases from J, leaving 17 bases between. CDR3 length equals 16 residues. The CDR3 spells CARSRDKGLISYEQYF. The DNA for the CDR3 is TGTGCCAGAAGCCGTGACAAAGGATTGATCTCCTACGAGCAGTACTTC.

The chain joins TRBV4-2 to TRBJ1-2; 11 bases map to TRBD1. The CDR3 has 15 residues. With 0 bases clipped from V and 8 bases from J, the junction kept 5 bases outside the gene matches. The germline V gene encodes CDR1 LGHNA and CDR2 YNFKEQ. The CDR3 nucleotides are TGTGCCAGCAGCCAAGAAGCGGACAGGGGGCGAGGCTACACCTTC. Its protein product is CASSQEADRGRGYTF.

The CDR3 sequence is CASSTPGGARLDTQYF. The CDR3 DNA sequence: TGTGCCAGTAGTACCCCTGGCGGGGCGCGTCTTGATACGCAGTATTTT. The chain combines TRBV19 with TRBJ2-3, with D possibly matching TRBD2 (6 bases). CDR3 length equals 16 residues. Germline V lookup: CDR1 LNHDA, CDR2 SQIVND (reference sequence). V lost 4 bases, J lost 6 bases, and 20 bases lay in between.

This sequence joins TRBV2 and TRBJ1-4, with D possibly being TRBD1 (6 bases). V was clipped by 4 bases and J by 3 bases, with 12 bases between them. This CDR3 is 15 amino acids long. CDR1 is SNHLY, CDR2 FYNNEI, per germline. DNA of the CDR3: TGTGCCAGCAGTGTCCAGGGGAACCCTAATGAAAAACTGTTTTTT. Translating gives CASSVQGNPNEKLFF.

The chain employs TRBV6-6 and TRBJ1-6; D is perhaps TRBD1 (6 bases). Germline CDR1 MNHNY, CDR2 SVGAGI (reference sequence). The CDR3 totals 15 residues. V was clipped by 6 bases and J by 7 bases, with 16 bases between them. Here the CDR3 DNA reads TGTGCCAGCAGAAACCCAACAGGGCCCAATTCACCCCTCCACTTT. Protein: CASRNPTGPNSPLHF.

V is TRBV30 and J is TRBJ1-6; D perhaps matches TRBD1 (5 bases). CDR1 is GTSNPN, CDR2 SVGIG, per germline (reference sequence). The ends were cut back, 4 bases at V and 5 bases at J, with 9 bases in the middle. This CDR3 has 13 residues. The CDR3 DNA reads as TGTGCCTGGATAGGGGCTAATAATTCACCCCTCCACTTT. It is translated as CAWIGANNSPLHF.

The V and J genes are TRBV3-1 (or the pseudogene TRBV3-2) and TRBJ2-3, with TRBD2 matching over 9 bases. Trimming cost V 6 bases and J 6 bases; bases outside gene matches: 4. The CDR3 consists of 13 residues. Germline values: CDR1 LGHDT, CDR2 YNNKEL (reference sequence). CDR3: CASRSAGGDTQYF. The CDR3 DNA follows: TGTGCCAGCAGATCAGCGGGAGGCGATACGCAGTATTTT.

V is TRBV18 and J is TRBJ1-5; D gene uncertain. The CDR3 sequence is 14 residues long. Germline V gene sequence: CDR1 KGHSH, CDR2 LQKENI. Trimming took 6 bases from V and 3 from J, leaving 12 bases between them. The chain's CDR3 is CASSPDSDNQPQHF. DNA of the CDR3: TGTGCCAGCTCTCCCGATAGCGACAATCAGCCCCAGCATTTT.

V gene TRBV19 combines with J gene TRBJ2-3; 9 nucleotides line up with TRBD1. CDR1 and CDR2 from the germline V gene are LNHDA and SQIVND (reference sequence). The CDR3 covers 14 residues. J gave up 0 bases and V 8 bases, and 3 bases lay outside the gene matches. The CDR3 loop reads CASRDRASTDTQYF. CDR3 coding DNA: TGTGCCAGTCGGGACAGGGCGAGCACAGATACGCAGTATTTT.

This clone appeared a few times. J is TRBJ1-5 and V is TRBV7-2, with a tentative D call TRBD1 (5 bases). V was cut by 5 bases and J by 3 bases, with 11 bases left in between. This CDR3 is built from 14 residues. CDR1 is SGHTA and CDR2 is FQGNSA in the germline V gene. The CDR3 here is CASSPDSFNQPQHF. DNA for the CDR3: TGTGCCAGCAGCCCCGACAGCTTCAATCAGCCCCAGCATTTT.

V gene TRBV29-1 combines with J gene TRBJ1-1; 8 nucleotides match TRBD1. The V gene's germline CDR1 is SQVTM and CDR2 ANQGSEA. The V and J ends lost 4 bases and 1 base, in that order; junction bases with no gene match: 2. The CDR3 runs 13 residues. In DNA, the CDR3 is TGCAGCGTTGCGGGACAGGAGAACACTGAAGCTTTCTTT. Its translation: CSVAGQENTEAFF.

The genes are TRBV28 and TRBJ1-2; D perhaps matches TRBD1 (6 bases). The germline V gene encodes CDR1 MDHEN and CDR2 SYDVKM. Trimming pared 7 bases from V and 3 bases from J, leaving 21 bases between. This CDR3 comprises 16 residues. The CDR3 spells CASTLTGPFGDYGYTF. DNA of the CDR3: TGTGCCAGCACCCTCACAGGGCCCTTTGGGGACTATGGCTACACCTTC.

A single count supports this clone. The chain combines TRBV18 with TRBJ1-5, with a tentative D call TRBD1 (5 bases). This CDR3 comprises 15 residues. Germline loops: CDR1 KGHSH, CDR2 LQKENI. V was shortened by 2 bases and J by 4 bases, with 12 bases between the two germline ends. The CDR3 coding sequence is TGTGCCAGCTCACCAGGAGGGGCTTATAATCAGCCCCAGCATTTT. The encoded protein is CASSPGGAYNQPQHF.

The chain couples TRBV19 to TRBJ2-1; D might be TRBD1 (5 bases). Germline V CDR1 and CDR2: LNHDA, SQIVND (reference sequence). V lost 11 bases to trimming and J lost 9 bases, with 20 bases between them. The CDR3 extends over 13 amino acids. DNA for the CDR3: TGTGCCCAGGGCCTGGAGAGGCGAAGTGAGCAGTTCTTC. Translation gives CAQGLERRSEQFF. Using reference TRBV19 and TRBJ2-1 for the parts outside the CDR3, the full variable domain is DGGITQSPKYLFRKEGQNVTLSCEQNLNHDAMYWYRQDPGQGLRLIYYSQIVNDFQKGDIAEGYSVSREKKESFPLTVTSAQKNPTAFYLCAQGLERRSEQFFGPGTRLTVL.

The CDR3 region has the DNA TGTGCCAGCAGCGTAACTAGCGTAGACTACGAGCAGTACTTC. As protein: CASSVTSVDYEQYF. The chain combines TRBV9 with TRBJ2-7; 7 positions agree with TRBD2. The CDR3 covers 14 residues. The V and J ends lost 1 base and 3 bases, in that order; junction bases with no gene match: 4. Germline V gene data show CDR1 as SGDLS and CDR2 as YYNGEE.